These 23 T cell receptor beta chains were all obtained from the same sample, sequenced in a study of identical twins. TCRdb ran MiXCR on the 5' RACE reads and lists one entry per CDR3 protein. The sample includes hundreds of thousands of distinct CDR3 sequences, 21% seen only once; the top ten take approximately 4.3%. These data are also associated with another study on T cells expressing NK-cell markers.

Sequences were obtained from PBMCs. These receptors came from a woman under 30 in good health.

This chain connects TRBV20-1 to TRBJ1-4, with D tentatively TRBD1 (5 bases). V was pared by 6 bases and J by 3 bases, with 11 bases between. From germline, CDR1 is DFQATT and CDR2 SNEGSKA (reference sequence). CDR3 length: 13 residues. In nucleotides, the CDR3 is TGCAGTGCACGCGGGGGGGCTAATGAAAAACTGTTTTTT. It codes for CSARGGANEKLFF.

The DNA of the CDR3 is TGTGCCAGCAGATGGACTAGCGGGGGCAATGAGCAGTTCTTC. Protein product: CASRWTSGGNEQFF. V usage is TRBV6-1 and J usage is TRBJ2-1; 13 bases are a match to TRBD2. The CDR3 sequence is 14 residues long. CDR1 and CDR2 from the germline V gene are MNHNS and SASEGT. The V gene end was trimmed by 6 bases and the J gene end by 6 bases; junction bases not matched to a gene: 2.

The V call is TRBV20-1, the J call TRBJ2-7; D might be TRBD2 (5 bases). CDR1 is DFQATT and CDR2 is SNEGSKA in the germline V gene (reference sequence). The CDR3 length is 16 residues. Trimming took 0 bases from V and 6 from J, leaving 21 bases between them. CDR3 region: CSARDLLGRLAGEQYF. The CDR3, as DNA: TGCAGTGCTAGAGATTTACTTGGCAGGCTAGCCGGCGAGCAGTACTTC.

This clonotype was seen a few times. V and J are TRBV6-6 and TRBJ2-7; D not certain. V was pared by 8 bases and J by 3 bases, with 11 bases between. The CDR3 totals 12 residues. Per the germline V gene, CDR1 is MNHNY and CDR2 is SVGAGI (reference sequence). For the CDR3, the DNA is TGTGCCAGCGGAGACCCTAACTACGAGCAGTACTTC. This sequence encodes CASGDPNYEQYF.

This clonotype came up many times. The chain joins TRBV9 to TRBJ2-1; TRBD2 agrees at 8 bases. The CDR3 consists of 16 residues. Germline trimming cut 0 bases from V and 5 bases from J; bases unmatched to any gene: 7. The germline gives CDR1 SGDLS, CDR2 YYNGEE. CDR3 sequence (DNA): TGTGCCAGCAGCGTAGGCCCCAGCGGGGGACACAATGAGCAGTTCTTC. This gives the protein CASSVGPSGGHNEQFF.

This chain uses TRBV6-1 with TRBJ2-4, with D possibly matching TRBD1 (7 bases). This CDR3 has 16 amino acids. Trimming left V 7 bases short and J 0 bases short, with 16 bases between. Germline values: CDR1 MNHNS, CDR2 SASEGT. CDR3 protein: CASTASRGAAKNIQYF. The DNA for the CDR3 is TGTGCCAGCACCGCCTCCAGGGGGGCAGCCAAAAACATTCAGTACTTC.

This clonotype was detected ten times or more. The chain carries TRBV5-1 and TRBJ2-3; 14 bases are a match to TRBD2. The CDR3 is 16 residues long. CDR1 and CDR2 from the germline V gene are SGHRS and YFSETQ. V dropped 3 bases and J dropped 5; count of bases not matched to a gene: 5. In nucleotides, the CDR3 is TGCGCCAGCAGCTCTGGGACTAGCGGGGGCCAAGATACGCAGTATTTT. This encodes CASSSGTSGGQDTQYF. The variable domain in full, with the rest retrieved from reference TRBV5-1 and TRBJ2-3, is KAGVTQTPRYLIKTRGQQVTLSCSPISGHRSVSWYQQTPGQGLQFLFEYFSETQRNKGNFPGRFSGRQFSNSRSEMNVSTLELGDSALYLCASSSGTSGGQDTQYFGPGTRLTVL.

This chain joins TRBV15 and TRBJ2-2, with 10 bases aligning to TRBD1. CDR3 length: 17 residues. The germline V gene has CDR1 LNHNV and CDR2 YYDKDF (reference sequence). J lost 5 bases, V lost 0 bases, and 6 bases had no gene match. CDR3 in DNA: TGTGCCACCAGCAGAGAACGGGACAGGGGAGAAACCGGGGAGCTGTTTTTT. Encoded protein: CATSRERDRGETGELFF.

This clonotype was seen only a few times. In DNA form, the CDR3 reads TGTGCCAGCAGCTCCCAAGCGGGGACAGGGGGGGAAGCTGAGCAGTTCTTC. Its translation is CASSSQAGTGGEAEQFF. The chain carries TRBV7-9 and TRBJ2-1; 11 positions agree with TRBD1. CDR3 length equals 17 residues. Unmatched junction bases numbered 14, after V lost 4 bases and J lost 9 bases. Germline CDR1 and CDR2: SEHNR and FQNEAQ (reference sequence).

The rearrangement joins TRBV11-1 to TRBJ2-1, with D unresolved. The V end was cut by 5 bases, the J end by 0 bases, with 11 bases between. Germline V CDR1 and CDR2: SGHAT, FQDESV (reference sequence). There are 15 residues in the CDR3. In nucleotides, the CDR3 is TGTGCCAGCAGCCAAATGACACTCTCCTACAATGAGCAGTTCTTC. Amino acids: CASSQMTLSYNEQFF.

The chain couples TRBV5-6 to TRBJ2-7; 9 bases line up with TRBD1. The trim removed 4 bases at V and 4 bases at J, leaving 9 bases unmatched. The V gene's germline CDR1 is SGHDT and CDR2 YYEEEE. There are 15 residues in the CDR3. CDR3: CASSETGQGSYEQYF. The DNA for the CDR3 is TGTGCCAGCAGCGAAACGGGACAGGGCTCGTACGAGCAGTACTTC.

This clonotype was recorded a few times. The CDR3 region is CSASRSGDYGYTF. The CDR3 DNA follows: TGCAGTGCTAGTCGTTCAGGGGACTATGGCTACACCTTC. The chain employs TRBV20-1 and TRBJ1-2; D is perhaps TRBD1 (6 bases). The germline V gene has CDR1 DFQATT and CDR2 SNEGSKA (reference sequence). With 3 bases removed from V and 3 bases from J, the gap between germline ends came to 11 bases. This CDR3 spans 13 amino acids.

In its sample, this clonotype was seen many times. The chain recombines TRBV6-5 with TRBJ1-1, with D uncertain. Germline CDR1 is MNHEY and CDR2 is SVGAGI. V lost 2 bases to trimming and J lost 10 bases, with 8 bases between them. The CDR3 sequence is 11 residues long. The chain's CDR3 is CASSYGLGAFF. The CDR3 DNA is TGTGCCAGCAGTTACGGGTTAGGAGCTTTCTTT.

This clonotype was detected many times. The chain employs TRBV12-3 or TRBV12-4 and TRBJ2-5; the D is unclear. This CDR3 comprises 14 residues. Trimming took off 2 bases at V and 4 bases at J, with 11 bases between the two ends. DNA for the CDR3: TGTGCCAGCAGTTTACAGGAAAGTGCAGAGACCCAGTACTTC. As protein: CASSLQESAETQYF.

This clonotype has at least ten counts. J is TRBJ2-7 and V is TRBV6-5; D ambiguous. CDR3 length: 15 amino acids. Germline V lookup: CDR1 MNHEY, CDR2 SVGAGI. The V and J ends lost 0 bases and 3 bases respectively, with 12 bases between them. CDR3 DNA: TGTGCCAGCAGTTACTCACTGGGGATGGACTACGAGCAGTACTTC. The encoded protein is CASSYSLGMDYEQYF.

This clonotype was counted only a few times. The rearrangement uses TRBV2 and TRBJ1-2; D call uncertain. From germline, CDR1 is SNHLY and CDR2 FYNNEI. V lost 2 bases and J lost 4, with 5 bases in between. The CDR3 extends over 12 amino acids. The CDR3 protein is CASSESSYGYTF. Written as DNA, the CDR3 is TGTGCCAGCAGTGAATCGAGCTATGGCTACACCTTC.

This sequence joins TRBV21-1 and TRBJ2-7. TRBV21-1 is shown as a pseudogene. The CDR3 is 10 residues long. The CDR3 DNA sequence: TGTGCCAGCTTTTTTTACGAGCAGTACTTC. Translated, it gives CASFFYEQYF.

The DNA of the CDR3 is TGCGCCAGCAGCCAAGAATACACCGGGGAGCTGTTTTTT. This translates into CASSQEYTGELFF. The chain uses TRBV5-1 and TRBJ2-2; D not certain. The CDR3 contains 13 residues. The germline V gene encodes CDR1 SGHRS and CDR2 YFSETQ. The ends were cut back, 4 bases at V and 3 bases at J, with 7 bases in the middle.

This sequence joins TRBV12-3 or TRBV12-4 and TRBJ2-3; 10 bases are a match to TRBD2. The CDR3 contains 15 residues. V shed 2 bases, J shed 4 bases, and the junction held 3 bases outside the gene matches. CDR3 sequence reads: CASSLMGTSADTQYF. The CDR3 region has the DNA TGTGCCAGCAGTTTAATGGGGACTAGCGCAGATACGCAGTATTTT.

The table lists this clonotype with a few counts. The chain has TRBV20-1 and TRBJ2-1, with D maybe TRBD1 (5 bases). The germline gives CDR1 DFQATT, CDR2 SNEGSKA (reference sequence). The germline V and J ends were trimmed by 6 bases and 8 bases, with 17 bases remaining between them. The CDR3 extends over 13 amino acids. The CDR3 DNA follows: TGCAGTGCCACAAGGACAATAAGAGATGAGCAGTTCTTC. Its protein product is CSATRTIRDEQFF.

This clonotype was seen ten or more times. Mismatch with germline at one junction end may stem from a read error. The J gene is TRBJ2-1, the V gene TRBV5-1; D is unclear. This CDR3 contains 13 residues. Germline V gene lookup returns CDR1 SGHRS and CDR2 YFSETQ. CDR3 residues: CASSLGDYNEQFF. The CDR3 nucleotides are TGTGCCAGCAGCTTAGGAGACTACAATGAGCAGTTCTTC.

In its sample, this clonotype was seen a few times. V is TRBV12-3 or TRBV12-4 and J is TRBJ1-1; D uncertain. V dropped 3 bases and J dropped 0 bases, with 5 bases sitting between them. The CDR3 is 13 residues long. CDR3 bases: TGTGCCAGCAGTTTCCACGTGAACACTGAAGCTTTCTTT. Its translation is CASSFHVNTEAFF.

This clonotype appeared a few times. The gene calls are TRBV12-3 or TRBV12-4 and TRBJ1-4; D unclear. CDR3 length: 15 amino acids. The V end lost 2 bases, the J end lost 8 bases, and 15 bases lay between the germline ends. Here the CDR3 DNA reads TGTGCCAGCAGTTTACGCCCCGGACTCGGGGAAAAACTGTTTTTT. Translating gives CASSLRPGLGEKLFF.